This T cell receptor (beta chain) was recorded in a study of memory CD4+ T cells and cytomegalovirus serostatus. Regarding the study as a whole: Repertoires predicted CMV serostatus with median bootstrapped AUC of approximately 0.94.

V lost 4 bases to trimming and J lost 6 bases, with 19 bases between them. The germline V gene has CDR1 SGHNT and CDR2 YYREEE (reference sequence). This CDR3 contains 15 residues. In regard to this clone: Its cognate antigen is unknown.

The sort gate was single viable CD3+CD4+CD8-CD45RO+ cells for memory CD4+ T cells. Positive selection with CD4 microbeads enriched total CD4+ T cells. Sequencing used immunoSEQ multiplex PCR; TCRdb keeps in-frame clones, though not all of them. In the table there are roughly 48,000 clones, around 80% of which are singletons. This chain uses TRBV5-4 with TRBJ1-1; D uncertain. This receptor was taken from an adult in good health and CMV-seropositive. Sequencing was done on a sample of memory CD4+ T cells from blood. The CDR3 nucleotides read TGTGCCAGCAGCCGAAAGCAAGGGAAAACCTCTGAAGCTTTCTTT. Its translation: CASSRKQGKTSEAFF.